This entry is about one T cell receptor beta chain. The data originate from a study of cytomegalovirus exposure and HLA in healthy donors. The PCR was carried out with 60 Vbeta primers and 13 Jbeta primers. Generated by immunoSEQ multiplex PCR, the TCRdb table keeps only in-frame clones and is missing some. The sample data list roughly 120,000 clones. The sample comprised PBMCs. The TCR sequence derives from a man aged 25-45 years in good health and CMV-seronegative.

This CDR3 is CASSLEFGATVNQPQHF. In DNA form, the CDR3 reads TGTGCCAGCAGCTTGGAGTTTGGGGCGACGGTCAATCAGCCCCAGCATTTT. This chain links TRBV5-8 with TRBJ1-5; TRBD1 is a possible D gene (5 bases). The CDR3 consists of 17 residues. V was pared by 0 bases and J by 3 bases, with 16 bases between. Germline V gene sequence: CDR1 SGHTS, CDR2 YDEGEE.